The clone carrying this TCR beta chain was seen ten or more times. Its antigen is unidentified. As the template, RNA transcripts were used to amplify TCR beta CDR3 regions. First-round RT-PCR relied on HTBI primers, and a second-round multiplex PCR came next. Via MiXCR, TCRdb re-called the multiplex PCR reads, giving one row per CDR3 protein. The sample lists hundreds of thousands of distinct CDR3 sequences; approximately 15% were seen once. The authors used Ficoll-Paque density gradient centrifugation to separate PBMCs. The input was 10 ml of fresh peripheral blood. Germline CDR1 MDHEN, CDR2 SYDVKM. The CDR3 extends over 15 amino acids. V was clipped by 7 bases and J by 3 bases; unmatched bases: 10. This sample is part of a study of Graves' ophthalmopathy and Graves' hyperthyroidism. Findings and limits, study-wide: A 13-signature model separated ophthalmopathy from stable hyperthyroidism, just over 85% sensitivity, 80% to 83% specificity.

This TCR derives from a woman between 25 and 40 years old with Graves' ophthalmopathy. The gene calls are TRBV28 and TRBJ2-7, with 9 bases lining up with TRBD1. The sequencing sample was made of blood. The CDR3 reads CASTPSQGAGYEQYF. CDR3 nucleotides: TGTGCCAGCACCCCCTCACAGGGGGCGGGCTACGAGCAGTACTTC.